These 5 T cell receptor beta chains originate from one sample sequenced in a study of T cells in Graves' hyperthyroidism and ophthalmopathy. Researchers took RNA transcripts and amplified the TCR beta CDR3 regions from them. Using the HTBI primer set, a first-round RT-PCR was run on the TCR CDR3. MiXCR, run by TCRdb on the multiplex PCR reads, gives a single entry per CDR3 protein. The sample contains over 500,000 distinct CDR3 sequences, about 46% of which appear only once. The sample comprised peripheral blood or thyroid tissue (not recorded which). These receptors were taken from an adult woman with Graves' disease, either hyperthyroidism or ophthalmopathy (not recorded which).

Concerning this clonotype itself: A much more abundant neighbour one base away suggests this may be a read error. Written as DNA, the CDR3 is TGTGCCAGCAGCTACTCCGGGGAGCTGTTTTTT. Its translation is CASSYSGELFF. The chain has TRBV2 and TRBJ2-2; D unclear. The CDR3 contains 11 residues. From germline, CDR1 is SNHLY and CDR2 FYNNEI. Trimming removed 6 bases at V and 6 bases at J, with 5 bases between.

The chain is built from TRBV2 and TRBJ2-5; 7 bases are shared with TRBD1. CDR1 is SNHLY, CDR2 FYNNEI, per germline. The length of the CDR3 is 14 residues. V lost 8 bases, J lost 1 base, and 7 bases stayed unmatched. This CDR3 is CASQIGTAQETQYF. CDR3 bases: TGTGCCAGCCAGATTGGGACAGCCCAAGAGACCCAGTACTTC.

The rearrangement joins TRBV9 to TRBJ2-6; D gene ambiguous. V lost 4 bases and J 1 base, leaving 9 bases between the germline ends. This CDR3 contains 15 residues. From germline, CDR1 is SGDLS and CDR2 YYNGEE. The CDR3 region is CASSPGLSGANVLTF. CDR3 sequence (DNA): TGTGCCAGCAGCCCTGGGCTATCTGGGGCCAACGTCCTGACTTTC.

This sequence joins TRBV5-1 and TRBJ1-6; a possible D gene is TRBD1 (6 bases). The germline V gene has CDR1 SGHRS and CDR2 YFSETQ. The CDR3 runs to 14 residues. Trimming took 0 bases from V and 8 from J, leaving 9 bases between them. In DNA, the CDR3 is TGCGCCAGCAGCTTGGACTCAGGGGATTCACCCCTCCACTTT. Residues: CASSLDSGDSPLHF.

V gene TRBV3-1 combines with J gene TRBJ1-6; a possible D gene is TRBD1 (5 bases). The CDR3 is 15 residues long. The V gene's germline CDR1 is LGHDT and CDR2 YNNKEL (reference sequence). Deletions cut 4 bases from V and 6 bases from J, with 13 bases between. DNA for the CDR3: TGTGCCAGCAGCCCGGGTGGGGGAACTAATTCACCCCTCCACTTT. Its protein product is CASSPGGGTNSPLHF.